One and the same sample provided the 5 T cell receptor beta chains below, sequenced in a study of long-term antiretroviral therapy in people with HIV. Sequencing relied on immunoSEQ assay v3.0, run at survey level. This table comes from immunoSEQ multiplex PCR, and its TCRdb copy is limited to in-frame clones, with some not included. Counted here are more than 12,000 clones, more than 60% occurring once; the ten biggest clones make up around 21%. The source was unsorted PBMCs, collected 1.3 years before starting antiretroviral therapy. These receptors originate from a man between 40 and 49 years old with HIV.

This chain links TRBV18 with TRBJ2-4; a weak D match, TRBD1 (6 bases). CDR3 length: 16 residues. Germline CDR1 KGHSH, CDR2 LQKENI. The germline V and J ends were trimmed by 3 bases and 0 bases, with 12 bases remaining between them. CDR3 residues: CASSPMDSLAKNIQYF. CDR3 nucleotide sequence: TGTGCCAGCTCACCTATGGACAGCTTAGCCAAAAACATTCAGTACTTC.

The chain joins TRBV5-1 to TRBJ1-1, with 7 bases identical to TRBD1. This CDR3 comprises 16 residues. Germline values: CDR1 SGHRS, CDR2 YFSETQ. J lost 0 bases, V lost 2 bases, and 7 bases had no gene match. CDR3 nucleotide sequence: TGCGCCAGCAGCTTCCTGACAGGGCCTATGAACACTGAAGCTTTCTTT. Encoded protein: CASSFLTGPMNTEAFF.

This chain joins TRBV20-1 and TRBJ1-1; D is uncertain. Between the trimmed V and J ends, which lost 6 bases and 4 bases, there was a span of 9 bases. The length of the CDR3 is 11 residues. The germline V gene has CDR1 DFQATT and CDR2 SNEGSKA (reference sequence). CDR3 coding DNA: TGCAGTGCCCCCCGGATCACTGAAGCTTTCTTT. Translated, it gives CSAPRITEAFF.

A single count supports this clone. The V call is TRBV18, the J call TRBJ1-1, with D perhaps TRBD1 (6 bases). Trimming stripped 3 bases from V and 4 bases from J, with 6 bases between. The CDR3 has 12 residues. The germline CDR1 and CDR2 sequences are KGHSH and LQKENI. The CDR3 loop reads CASSPDSTEAFF. The CDR3 DNA is TGTGCCAGCTCACCGGACAGCACTGAAGCTTTCTTT.

J is TRBJ1-3 and V is TRBV7-9; unclear D gene. V lost 11 bases and J 3 bases, leaving 8 bases between the germline ends. Germline-derived CDR1 and CDR2 are SEHNR and FQNEAQ (reference sequence). This CDR3 has 11 amino acids. Here the CDR3 reads CALLVGNTIYF. Written as DNA, the CDR3 is TGTGCCCTACTGGTTGGAAACACCATATATTTT.